The 27 T cell receptor beta chains listed next were all sequenced from one sample in a study of shared clonotypes between healthy human individuals. The table came from immunoSEQ multiplex PCR; TCRdb's copy has only in-frame clones and leaves some out. Of fewer than 400,000 clones in the sample, over 65% were seen once. Source material: memory CD4+ T cells sorted from blood. Subset noted: CD45RA-negative fraction. These receptors were collected from a man aged 30-40 years in good health.

This clone was seen at least ten times. The rearrangement uses TRBV15 and TRBJ2-5; 7 nucleotides line up with TRBD2. Germline CDR1 reads LNHNV; CDR2 reads YYDKDF (reference sequence). The length of the CDR3 is 16 residues. V lost 1 base and J lost 5; bases outside the gene matches: 10. CDR3 bases: TGTGCCACCAGCAGAGCACAAGCGGGGCTGGAGGAGACCCAGTACTTC. Protein product: CATSRAQAGLEETQYF.

Details on this clone: This same CDR3 is encoded by further DNA sequences in the sample. V usage is TRBV5-1 and J usage is TRBJ2-3; tentatively, D is TRBD2 (5 bases). This CDR3 has 14 amino acids. V lost 6 bases and J lost 0, with 11 bases in between. CDR1 SGHRS and CDR2 YFSETQ come from the germline V gene. CDR3 sequence: CASIRGGSTDTQYF. The CDR3 DNA sequence: TGCGCCAGCATCCGGGGTGGAAGCACAGATACGCAGTATTTT.

V usage is TRBV10-1 and J usage is TRBJ2-7; TRBD1 aligns across 8 bases. V trimming: 3 bases; J trimming: 4 bases; junction bases outside the gene matches: 5. CDR1 WNHNN and CDR2 SYGVQD come from the germline V gene (reference sequence). There are 14 residues in the CDR3. The CDR3 is CASSDGTGLYEQYF. CDR3 nucleotides: TGCGCCAGCAGTGACGGGACAGGACTTTACGAGCAGTACTTC.

The gene calls are TRBV15 and TRBJ2-7, with TRBD2 identical over 10 bases. Germline CDR1 is LNHNV and CDR2 is YYDKDF (reference sequence). The trim removed 5 bases at V and 5 bases at J, leaving 15 bases unmatched. The CDR3 is 17 amino acids. The CDR3 sequence: CATSLTDTSGRADEQYF. Here the CDR3 DNA reads TGTGCCACCAGCCTTACCGACACCAGCGGGAGGGCGGACGAGCAGTACTTC.

The chain is built from TRBV2 and TRBJ2-2; D is undetermined. This CDR3 is built from 14 residues. Trimming removed 8 bases at V and 0 bases at J, with 10 bases between. Per the germline V gene, CDR1 is SNHLY and CDR2 is FYNNEI. The CDR3 spells CASAANTNTGELFF. CDR3 bases: TGTGCCAGCGCCGCGAACACGAACACCGGGGAGCTGTTTTTT.

The V call is TRBV7-9, the J call TRBJ2-2; D is perhaps TRBD1 or TRBD2 (6 bases each). This CDR3 is built from 15 residues. Germline CDR1 reads SEHNR; CDR2 reads FQNEAQ (reference sequence). Deletions cut 3 bases from V and 5 bases from J, with 13 bases between. CDR3 amino acids: CASSFGGRGTGELFF. The CDR3 DNA reads as TGTGCCAGCAGCTTCGGGGGCCGTGGGACCGGGGAGCTGTTTTTT.

This clone was seen a single time. V is TRBV28 and J is TRBJ2-7; D remains ambiguous. V was trimmed by 4 bases and J by 2 bases, leaving 12 bases between them. Germline V gives CDR1 MDHEN, CDR2 SYDVKM. This CDR3 contains 14 residues. CDR3 sequence reads: CASSSPNSAYEQYF. Written as DNA, the CDR3 is TGTGCCAGCAGTTCCCCCAATTCAGCCTACGAGCAGTACTTC.

This chain uses TRBV6-6 with TRBJ2-7; weak D call: TRBD1 (6 bases). CDR1 and CDR2 (germline): MNHNY, SVGAGI (reference sequence). CDR3 size: 14 residues. Trimming shortened V by 6 bases and J by 6 bases, and 18 bases separated the two germline ends. The DNA of the CDR3 is TGTGCCAGCAGCTTGACAGGCCCTCAGGGCGAGCAGTACTTC. Protein product: CASSLTGPQGEQYF.

The CDR3 region is CASSILAGGSLDTQYF. The CDR3 region has the DNA TGTGCCAGTAGTATTCTTGCGGGAGGTAGTTTAGATACGCAGTATTTT. The chain is built from TRBV19 and TRBJ2-3, with 8 bases matching TRBD2. CDR1 and CDR2 (germline): LNHDA, SQIVND (reference sequence). The V segment lost 3 bases and the J segment 5 bases; nucleotides outside the gene matches: 10. The CDR3 is made up of 16 amino acids.

V and J are TRBV10-3 and TRBJ2-5; perhaps TRBD2 as D (5 bases). V lost 3 bases and J lost 10, with 18 bases in between. CDR1 and CDR2 (germline): ENHRY, SYGVKD. The CDR3 is made up of 14 amino acids. The chain's CDR3 is CAISDPAIPGNQYF. The CDR3 nucleotides read TGTGCCATCAGTGACCCGGCAATTCCGGGGAACCAGTACTTC.

With regard to this clone: A much larger clone is a single base away; this may be a read error. This CDR3 reads CSVAGAFESSDEQFF. In DNA form, the CDR3 reads TGCAGCGTTGCCGGGGCCTTCGAGTCTTCGGATGAGCAGTTCTTC. This chain joins TRBV29-1 and TRBJ2-1; either TRBD1 or TRBD2 may supply D (5 bases each). The CDR3 extends over 15 amino acids. With 4 bases removed from V and 8 bases from J, the gap between germline ends came to 21 bases. Germline CDR1 is SQVTM and CDR2 is ANQGSEA.

V and J are TRBV6-1 and TRBJ2-4; perhaps D is TRBD1 or TRBD2 (7 bases each). The germline CDR1 and CDR2 sequences are MNHNS and SASEGT. The CDR3 consists of 15 residues. V lost 6 bases to trimming and J lost 6 bases, with 18 bases between them. The CDR3 protein is CASRPQGGPGNIQYF. DNA for the CDR3: TGTGCCAGCAGACCTCAGGGGGGGCCGGGAAACATTCAGTACTTC.

The rearrangement links TRBV5-1 to TRBJ2-5, with 7 bases matching TRBD2. J gave up 2 bases and V 6 bases, and 10 bases lay outside the gene matches. Germline-derived CDR1 and CDR2 are SGHRS and YFSETQ. The CDR3 length is 15 residues. The CDR3 DNA reads as TGCGCCAGCACCGTCGCGGGAGCGGGGCAAGAGACCCAGTACTTC. Protein product: CASTVAGAGQETQYF.

The chain has TRBV28 and TRBJ2-6; a possible D gene is TRBD1 (6 bases). In germline, CDR1 is MDHEN, CDR2 SYDVKM. Trimming stripped 5 bases from V and 2 bases from J, with 10 bases between. This CDR3 is 15 amino acids long. The CDR3 protein is CASSMTGTGANVLTF. DNA of the CDR3: TGTGCCAGCAGTATGACAGGTACTGGGGCCAACGTCCTGACTTTC.

This clone is a singleton in its sample. The chain joins TRBV29-1 to TRBJ2-3, with TRBD1 as a possible D gene (6 bases). The length of the CDR3 is 12 residues. The germline gives CDR1 SQVTM, CDR2 ANQGSEA. Trimming pared 7 bases from V and 2 bases from J, leaving 10 bases between. The CDR3 DNA is TGCAGCGCTTTGGGACACACAGATACGCAGTATTTT. Translated: CSALGHTDTQYF.

The sample holds a few counts of this clone. The chain uses TRBV28 and TRBJ1-4, with 7 bases aligning to TRBD1. J was trimmed by 3 bases and V by 5 bases; bases with no gene match: 6. CDR3 size: 15 residues. Germline lookup yields CDR1 MDHEN and CDR2 SYDVKM. DNA of the CDR3: TGTGCCAGCAGTGTCAACAGGGGTGCTAATGAAAAACTGTTTTTT. As protein: CASSVNRGANEKLFF.

The rearrangement links TRBV3-1 (or the pseudogene TRBV3-2) to TRBJ2-1, with D unclear. The germline CDR1 and CDR2 sequences are LGHDT and YNNKEL (reference sequence). The CDR3 has 9 residues. The V and J ends lost 10 bases and 8 bases respectively, with 6 bases between them. The CDR3 loop is CATVDEQFF. DNA of the CDR3: TGTGCCACGGTCGATGAGCAGTTCTTC.

The chain links TRBV25-1 to TRBJ2-1; D uncertain. The CDR3 spans 16 residues. V was pared by 2 bases and J by 5 bases, with 16 bases between. Germline lookup yields CDR1 MGHDK and CDR2 SYGVNS. The CDR3 loop reads CASSERGQENNNEQFF. CDR3 DNA sequence: TGTGCCAGCAGTGAAAGAGGTCAGGAGAATAACAATGAGCAGTTCTTC. The complete variable domain, with remaining parts taken from reference TRBV25-1 and TRBJ2-1, reads EADIYQTPRYLVIGTGKKITLECSQTMGHDKMYWYQQDPGMELHLIHYSYGVNSTEKGDLSSESTVSRIRTEHFPLTLESARPSHTSQYLCASSERGQENNNEQFFGPGTRLTVL.

The rearrangement links TRBV13 to TRBJ2-7; 11 bases match TRBD2. CDR3 length: 14 residues. CDR1 and CDR2 (germline): PRHDT, FYEKMQ (reference sequence). Germline trimming cut 0 bases from V and 6 bases from J; bases unmatched to any gene: 1. CDR3 amino acids: CASSLGLAGVEQYF. The DNA for the CDR3 is TGTGCCAGCAGCTTAGGACTAGCGGGAGTCGAGCAGTACTTC.

The chain joins TRBV2 to TRBJ2-5, with 10 bases aligning to TRBD1. The CDR3 consists of 13 residues. J lost 5 bases, V lost 8 bases, and 5 bases had no gene match. In germline, CDR1 is SNHLY, CDR2 FYNNEI. The CDR3 loop is CASDRGRGETQYF. Written as DNA, the CDR3 is TGTGCCAGCGACAGGGGGCGAGGGGAGACCCAGTACTTC.

The sample holds many counts of this clone. This chain links TRBV28 with TRBJ1-2; D not resolved. The CDR3 consists of 16 residues. The germline V and J ends were trimmed by 2 bases and 3 bases, with 16 bases remaining between them. Germline lookup yields CDR1 MDHEN and CDR2 SYDVKM. DNA for the CDR3: TGTGCCAGCAGTTTACTGGTTTCCGATAGCTACTATGGCTACACCTTC. It translates to CASSLLVSDSYYGYTF.

In its sample, this clone was seen once. The chain recombines TRBV6-5 with TRBJ1-2; D gene ambiguous. The V and J ends lost 2 bases and 3 bases respectively, with 10 bases between them. Germline CDR1 and CDR2: MNHEY and SVGAGI. The CDR3 covers 14 residues. The CDR3 sequence is CASSYGGDYYGYTF. The CDR3 bases are TGTGCCAGCAGTTACGGCGGAGACTACTATGGCTACACCTTC.

This sequence joins TRBV5-4 and TRBJ2-5; no reliable D call. This CDR3 comprises 15 residues. Germline V CDR1 and CDR2: SGHNT, YYREEE (reference sequence). The V and J ends lost 0 bases and 5 bases respectively, with 14 bases between them. In DNA form, the CDR3 reads TGTGCCAGCAGCTTGGCCGGCAGCGCGGCGGAGACCCAGTACTTC. It specifies CASSLAGSAAETQYF.

This chain connects TRBV25-1 to TRBJ2-7, with TRBD1 matching over 8 bases. There are 13 residues in the CDR3. The junction had 3 bases not matched to a gene; V was cut back by 3 bases and J by 5 bases. CDR1 is MGHDK, CDR2 SYGVNS, per germline. CDR3 amino acids: CASSDDRGHEQYF. The CDR3 DNA is TGTGCCAGCAGTGACGACAGGGGCCACGAGCAGTACTTC.

The chain is built from TRBV5-4 and TRBJ2-5; D gene unclear. The CDR3 is 13 residues long. Trimming removed 0 bases at V and 7 bases at J, with 10 bases between. Germline assignment: CDR1 SGHNT and CDR2 YYREEE (reference sequence). CDR3 DNA sequence: TGTGCCAGCAGCTTGGGGCCGGACGGGACCCAGTACTTC. Amino acids: CASSLGPDGTQYF.

The V and J genes are TRBV10-1 and TRBJ2-7; TRBD2 matches 7 bases. Germline V gene lookup returns CDR1 WNHNN and CDR2 SYGVQD (reference sequence). The CDR3 is 15 amino acids. The ends lost 6 bases at V and 0 bases at J; junction bases unmatched: 8. In DNA form, the CDR3 reads TGCGCCAGCAGCCTCACTAGCGTAGGCTCCTACGAGCAGTACTTC. It specifies CASSLTSVGSYEQYF.

V gene TRBV7-2 combines with J gene TRBJ2-1, with a tentative D call TRBD2 (6 bases). Germline values: CDR1 SGHTA, CDR2 FQGNSA. The CDR3 contains 15 residues. The ends were cut back, 5 bases at V and 0 bases at J, with 11 bases in the middle. CDR3 sequence (DNA): TGTGCCAGCAGCGATAGCGGATTCTCCTACAATGAGCAGTTCTTC. This codes for CASSDSGFSYNEQFF.